The 27 T cell receptor beta chains given below trace back to one sample, sequenced in a study of shared clonotypes between healthy human individuals. The data were produced by immunoSEQ multiplex PCR, yet TCRdb's version contains in-frame clones alone and is incomplete. Of about 2 million clones in the sample, 90% to 95% were seen once. Sequencing was carried out using naive CD4+ T cells sorted from blood. The subset here: CD45RA+ positively selected. These receptors were taken from a man aged 18 to 29 in good health.

The V gene is TRBV18, the J gene TRBJ2-1; TRBD2 is a possible D gene (5 bases). V gave up 8 bases and J gave up 3 bases, with 23 bases separating them. Per the germline V gene, CDR1 is KGHSH and CDR2 is LQKENI. The CDR3 spans 17 residues. CDR3 bases: TGTGCCAGCAAAGATGAATTTCGGGCGGGCCTCTACAATGAGCAGTTCTTC. This codes for CASKDEFRAGLYNEQFF.

This clone was seen just once. This chain links TRBV6-5 with TRBJ1-2; 8 bases fit TRBD1. Germline assignment: CDR1 MNHEY and CDR2 SVGAGI. After removal of 5 bases from V and 5 bases from J, the junction contained 10 bases not matched to a gene. This CDR3 spans 15 amino acids. DNA for the CDR3: TGTGCCAGCAGTCCCCGGGACAGGCTATCTTATGGCTACACCTTC. Translating gives CASSPRDRLSYGYTF.

The V and J genes are TRBV6-4 and TRBJ2-4, with 13 bases matching TRBD2. The ends lost 2 bases at V and 9 bases at J; junction bases unmatched: 1. This CDR3 has 14 residues. Germline V CDR1 and CDR2: MRHNA, SNTAGT. Written as DNA, the CDR3 is TGTGCCAGCAGTGACACTAGCGGGGGGGCCATTCAGTACTTC. Its translation: CASSDTSGGAIQYF.

The J gene is TRBJ1-6, the V gene TRBV19; tentative D call: TRBD1 (5 bases). V lost 3 bases, J lost 9 bases, and 12 bases lay in between. This CDR3 contains 14 residues. CDR1 and CDR2 from the germline V gene are LNHDA and SQIVND (reference sequence). The CDR3 is CASSMAGTGSPLHF. Here the CDR3 DNA reads TGTGCCAGTAGTATGGCAGGGACGGGTTCACCCCTCCACTTT.

The chain joins TRBV11-2 to TRBJ2-1, with 9 nucleotides matching TRBD2. Trimming at V came to 5 bases and at J to 9 bases, leaving 11 bases not matched to a gene. The CDR3 length is 15 residues. The germline V gene encodes CDR1 SGHAT and CDR2 FQNNGV. CDR3 coding DNA: TGTGCCAGCAGCCCGCCCGCTAGCGGGAACGGTGAGCAGTTCTTC. Encoded protein: CASSPPASGNGEQFF.

V is TRBV6-5 and J is TRBJ1-1, with TRBD1 matching over 7 bases. The CDR3 sequence is 14 residues long. The germline V gene has CDR1 MNHEY and CDR2 SVGAGI. The V segment lost 10 bases and the J segment 0 bases; nucleotides outside the gene matches: 8. In DNA, the CDR3 is TGTGCCACCCGTCCTGGGACAGTGAACACTGAAGCTTTCTTT. Protein product: CATRPGTVNTEAFF.

The V call is TRBV27, the J call TRBJ2-7, with TRBD2 matching over 11 bases. The germline V gene encodes CDR1 MNHEY and CDR2 SMNVEV (reference sequence). The CDR3 is made up of 15 amino acids. J gave up 2 bases and V 6 bases, and 6 bases lay outside the gene matches. DNA of the CDR3: TGTGCCAGCAGGAGTAGCGGGAGGGGGACCTACGAGCAGTACTTC. Its translation is CASRSSGRGTYEQYF.

This chain connects TRBV5-1 to TRBJ1-5; D is ambiguous. The CDR3 consists of 14 residues. Trimming took 2 bases from V and 2 from J, leaving 8 bases between them. Germline values: CDR1 SGHRS, CDR2 YFSETQ. The CDR3 region is CASSFDGRNQPQHF. The CDR3 nucleotides read TGCGCCAGCAGCTTTGACGGACGCAATCAGCCCCAGCATTTT.

This rearrangement joins TRBV30 to TRBJ2-5; D is possibly TRBD2 (5 bases). Germline assignment: CDR1 GTSNPN and CDR2 SVGIG (reference sequence). The CDR3 extends over 14 amino acids. V lost 5 bases, J lost 5 bases, and 18 bases lay in between. CDR3 sequence: CAWGGLHLGETQYF. CDR3 in DNA: TGTGCCTGGGGTGGACTCCATTTGGGGGAGACCCAGTACTTC.

The V call is TRBV11-2, the J call TRBJ1-1; D is perhaps TRBD1 (5 bases). CDR1 and CDR2 from the germline V gene are SGHAT and FQNNGV. Trimming pared 7 bases from V and 0 bases from J, leaving 9 bases between. This CDR3 contains 13 residues. Here the CDR3 DNA reads TGTGCCAGCACCTCGGGGGTGAACACTGAAGCTTTCTTT. This codes for CASTSGVNTEAFF.

This chain joins TRBV6-5 and TRBJ2-5, with D possibly called TRBD1 or TRBD2 (6 bases each). The germline V gene has CDR1 MNHEY and CDR2 SVGAGI. Trimming took 0 bases from V and 2 from J, leaving 10 bases between them. This CDR3 has 15 amino acids. The CDR3 DNA reads as TGTGCCAGCAGTTACTCGAGAGGGGGGCAAGAGACCCAGTACTTC. It is translated as CASSYSRGGQETQYF.

V usage is TRBV11-3 and J usage is TRBJ1-3, with 9 bases lining up with TRBD1. CDR1 is SGHNT, CDR2 YENEEA, per germline. Trimming removed 5 bases from V and 0 bases from J; junction bases left unmatched: 2. The CDR3 runs 15 residues. CDR3 DNA sequence: TGTGCCAGCAGCCAGGACAGGGGCTCTGGAAACACCATATATTTT. This codes for CASSQDRGSGNTIYF.

This clone occurred once. Different DNA sequences within this sample yield the same CDR3. The chain combines TRBV7-9 with TRBJ2-1, with TRBD2 matching over 7 bases. The CDR3 is 15 residues long. The germline gives CDR1 SEHNR, CDR2 FQNEAQ (reference sequence). Trimming at V came to 1 base and at J to 4 bases, leaving 4 bases not matched to a gene. The CDR3 coding sequence is TGTGCCAGCAGCTTAGGCGGGGGACCTTACAATGAGCAGTTCTTC. Translating it yields CASSLGGGPYNEQFF. Full variable domain (missing parts from reference TRBV7-9 and TRBJ2-1): DTGVSQNPRHKITKRGQNVTFRCDPISEHNRLYWYRQTLGQGPEFLTYFQNEAQLEKSRLLSDRFSAERPKGSFSTLEIQRTEQGDSAMYLCASSLGGGPYNEQFFGPGTRLTVL.

The genes are TRBV29-1 and TRBJ2-3; D is possibly TRBD1 or TRBD2 (6 bases each). CDR3 length: 16 amino acids. CDR1 and CDR2 from the germline V gene are SQVTM and ANQGSEA. V was cut by 7 bases and J by 0 bases, with 20 bases left in between. CDR3 protein: CSATGVGGRSTDTQYF. The CDR3 bases are TGCAGCGCTACGGGGGTTGGGGGGCGCAGCACAGATACGCAGTATTTT.

The genes are TRBV21-1 and TRBJ2-1; the D call TRBD2 from the table was never checked on the DNA. TRBV21-1 is an annotated pseudogene. This CDR3 region has 16 residues. In DNA, the CDR3 is TGTGCCAGCAGCAATGGGGACTTCAGCTCCTACAATGAGCAGTTCTTC. This sequence encodes CASSNGDFSSYNEQFF.

The CDR3 here is CASSLNRGWSEKLFF. In nucleotides, the CDR3 is TGCGCCAGCAGCTTGAACCGGGGTTGGAGCGAAAAACTGTTTTTT. The chain couples TRBV5-1 to TRBJ1-4; D remains ambiguous. The CDR3 loop spans 15 amino acids. V was trimmed by 1 base and J by 8 bases, leaving 15 bases between them. Germline lookup yields CDR1 SGHRS and CDR2 YFSETQ. The full variable domain, its missing parts supplied by reference TRBV5-1 and TRBJ1-4, is KAGVTQTPRYLIKTRGQQVTLSCSPISGHRSVSWYQQTPGQGLQFLFEYFSETQRNKGNFPGRFSGRQFSNSRSEMNVSTLELGDSALYLCASSLNRGWSEKLFFGSGTQLSVL.

This sequence joins TRBV7-9 and TRBJ1-5; 10 nucleotides match TRBD1. The CDR3 runs 16 residues. Germline trimming cut 0 bases from V and 2 bases from J; bases unmatched to any gene: 1. Germline values: CDR1 SEHNR, CDR2 FQNEAQ (reference sequence). CDR3 DNA sequence: TGTGCCAGCAGCTTAGCCGGGACAGGGGGCAATCAGCCCCAGCATTTT. The encoded protein is CASSLAGTGGNQPQHF.

This chain links TRBV27 with TRBJ2-1; possible D gene TRBD2, 6 bases. CDR3 length equals 14 residues. Deletions cut 2 bases from V and 4 bases from J, with 9 bases between. Germline V gene sequence: CDR1 MNHEY, CDR2 SMNVEV (reference sequence). CDR3 nucleotide sequence: TGTGCCAGCAGTTTAACTAGCCTATACAATGAGCAGTTCTTC. Amino acids: CASSLTSLYNEQFF.

V gene TRBV28 combines with J gene TRBJ1-3, with D uncertain. Trimming removed 2 bases at V and 0 bases at J, with 11 bases between. Per the germline V gene, CDR1 is MDHEN and CDR2 is SYDVKM. CDR3 length: 16 amino acids. CDR3 sequence (DNA): TGTGCCAGCAGTTTAATGGGCACCCACTCTGGAAACACCATATATTTT. It specifies CASSLMGTHSGNTIYF.

This clone was seen once. The rearrangement links TRBV7-9 to TRBJ2-6; D call uncertain. Trimming took off 3 bases at V and 1 base at J, with 4 bases between the two ends. Germline CDR1 is SEHNR and CDR2 is FQNEAQ (reference sequence). The CDR3 is 14 amino acids. The CDR3 protein is CASSLESGANVLTF. CDR3 DNA: TGTGCCAGCAGCTTGGAGTCTGGGGCCAACGTCCTGACTTTC.

This chain uses TRBV2 with TRBJ2-3; 7 bases align to TRBD2. Germline V lookup: CDR1 SNHLY, CDR2 FYNNEI. CDR3 size: 15 residues. The V and J ends lost 1 base and 2 bases, in that order; junction bases with no gene match: 3. The CDR3 spells CASSEVGGPTDTQYF. CDR3 bases: TGTGCCAGCAGTGAAGTGGGAGGGCCCACAGATACGCAGTATTTT.

The chain joins TRBV6-6 to TRBJ2-7; D possibly corresponds to TRBD1 (5 bases). The CDR3 runs to 16 residues. The germline gives CDR1 MNHNY, CDR2 SVGAGI (reference sequence). Trimming cost V 0 bases and J 3 bases, with 15 bases left between them. The DNA for the CDR3 is TGTGCCAGCAGTTACTCGAGGAGCGCCCAGGGCTACGAGCAGTACTTC. Its translation: CASSYSRSAQGYEQYF.

This chain links TRBV10-2 with TRBJ2-7, with 8 bases lining up with TRBD2. The CDR3 totals 14 residues. V trimming: 0 bases; J trimming: 3 bases; junction bases outside the gene matches: 1. CDR1 WSHSY and CDR2 SAAADI come from the germline V gene. The CDR3 nucleotides are TGCGCCAGCAGTGAGTCGGCGGGGGGCTACGAGCAGTACTTC. This codes for CASSESAGGYEQYF.

The chain couples TRBV11-2 to TRBJ2-4; no clear D. The CDR3 runs 11 residues. Germline V gene sequence: CDR1 SGHAT, CDR2 FQNNGV. V was cut by 0 bases and J by 7 bases, with 1 base left in between. The CDR3 spells CASSLDNIQYF. The DNA for the CDR3 is TGTGCCAGCAGCTTAGATAACATTCAGTACTTC.

The chain is built from TRBV11-2 and TRBJ2-1; 7 nucleotides align to TRBD2. V dropped 6 bases and J dropped 7; count of bases not matched to a gene: 9. This CDR3 region has 14 residues. In germline, CDR1 is SGHAT, CDR2 FQNNGV. CDR3 nucleotide sequence: TGTGCCAGCAGTAGGGGAGGGGACCGGAATGAGCAGTTCTTC. Encoded protein: CASSRGGDRNEQFF.

This clone was seen a single time. This CDR3 is also generated by other DNA sequences in the sample. The chain links TRBV9 to TRBJ2-3, with a possible D match to TRBD2 (6 bases). The length of the CDR3 is 14 residues. In germline, CDR1 is SGDLS, CDR2 YYNGEE. Between the trimmed V and J ends, which lost 0 bases and 6 bases, there was a span of 11 bases. The DNA of the CDR3 is TGTGCCAGCAGCGTAGCGGGAGTCGGGGATACGCAGTATTTT. It codes for CASSVAGVGDTQYF. The full variable domain, with the rest looked up from reference TRBV9 and TRBJ2-3, is DSGVTQTPKHLITATGQRVTLRCSPRSGDLSVYWYQQSLDQGLQFLIQYYNGEERAKGNILERFSAQQFPDLHSELNLSSLELGDSALYFCASSVAGVGDTQYFGPGTRLTVL.

This clone was observed once. The chain is built from TRBV7-2 and TRBJ1-1; D possibly corresponds to TRBD1 (5 bases). Germline CDR1 SGHTA, CDR2 FQGNSA. Trimming took off 3 bases at V and 0 bases at J, with 8 bases between the two ends. This CDR3 is built from 14 residues. This chain's CDR3 is CASSFRQLNTEAFF. Written as DNA, the CDR3 is TGTGCCAGCAGCTTCCGACAGCTGAACACTGAAGCTTTCTTT.